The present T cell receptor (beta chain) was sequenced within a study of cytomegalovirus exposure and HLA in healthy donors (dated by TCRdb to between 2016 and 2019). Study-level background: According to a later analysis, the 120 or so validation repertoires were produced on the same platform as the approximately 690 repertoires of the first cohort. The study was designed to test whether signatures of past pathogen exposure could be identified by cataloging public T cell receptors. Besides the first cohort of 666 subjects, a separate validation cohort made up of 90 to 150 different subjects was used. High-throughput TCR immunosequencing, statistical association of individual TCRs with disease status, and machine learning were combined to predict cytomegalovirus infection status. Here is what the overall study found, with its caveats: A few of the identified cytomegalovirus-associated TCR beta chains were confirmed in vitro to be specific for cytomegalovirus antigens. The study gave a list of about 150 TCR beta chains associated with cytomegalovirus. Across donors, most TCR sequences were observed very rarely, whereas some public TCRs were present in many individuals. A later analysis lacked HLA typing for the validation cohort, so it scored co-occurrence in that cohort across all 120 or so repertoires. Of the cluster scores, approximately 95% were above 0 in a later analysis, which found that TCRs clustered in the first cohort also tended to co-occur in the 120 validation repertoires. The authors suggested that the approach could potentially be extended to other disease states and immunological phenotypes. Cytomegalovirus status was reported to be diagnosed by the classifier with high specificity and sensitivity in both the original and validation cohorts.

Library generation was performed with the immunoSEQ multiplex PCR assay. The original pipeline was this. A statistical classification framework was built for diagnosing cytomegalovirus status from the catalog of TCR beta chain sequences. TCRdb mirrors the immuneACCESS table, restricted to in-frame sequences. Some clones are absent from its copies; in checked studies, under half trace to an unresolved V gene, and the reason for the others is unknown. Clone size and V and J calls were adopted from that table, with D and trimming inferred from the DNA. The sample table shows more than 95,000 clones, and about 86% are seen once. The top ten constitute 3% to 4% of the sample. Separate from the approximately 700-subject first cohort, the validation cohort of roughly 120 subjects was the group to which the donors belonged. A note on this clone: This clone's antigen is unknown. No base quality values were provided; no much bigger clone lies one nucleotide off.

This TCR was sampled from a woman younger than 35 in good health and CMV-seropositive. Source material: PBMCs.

The DNA is TGTGCCAGCAGCCAAGAACTAGCGGGAATCACAGATACGCAGTATTTT. Its coded protein is CASSQELAGITDTQYF. The rearranged segments are TRBV4-2 and TRBJ2-3; 10 junctional bases match TRBD2. The germline V gene gives CDR1 as LGHNA and CDR2 as YNFKEQ. V ends up 0 bases short and J 2 bases short, with an unmatched junction base count of 2. CDR3 length: 16 amino acids, cysteine to phenylalanine. Just the 48-base CDR3 DNA is kept, in frame starting at base 1.